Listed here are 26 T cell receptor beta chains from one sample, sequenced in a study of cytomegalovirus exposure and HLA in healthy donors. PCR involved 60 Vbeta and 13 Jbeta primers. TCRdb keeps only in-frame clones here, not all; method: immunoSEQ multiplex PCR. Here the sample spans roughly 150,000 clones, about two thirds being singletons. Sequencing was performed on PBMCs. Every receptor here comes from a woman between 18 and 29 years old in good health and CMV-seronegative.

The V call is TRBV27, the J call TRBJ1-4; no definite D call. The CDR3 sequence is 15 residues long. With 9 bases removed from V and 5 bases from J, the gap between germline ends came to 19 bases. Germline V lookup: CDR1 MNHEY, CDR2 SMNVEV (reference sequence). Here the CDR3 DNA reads TGTGCCAGTAGTGTCCGGGTTGAATGGAATGAAAAACTGTTTTTT. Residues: CASSVRVEWNEKLFF.

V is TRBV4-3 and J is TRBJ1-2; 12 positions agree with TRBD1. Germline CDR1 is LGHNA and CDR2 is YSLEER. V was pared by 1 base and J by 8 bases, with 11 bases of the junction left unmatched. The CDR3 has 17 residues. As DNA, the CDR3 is TGCGCCAGCAGCCAAGTCCCGGGACAGGGGGCATTGGGAGGCTACACCTTC. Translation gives CASSQVPGQGALGGYTF.

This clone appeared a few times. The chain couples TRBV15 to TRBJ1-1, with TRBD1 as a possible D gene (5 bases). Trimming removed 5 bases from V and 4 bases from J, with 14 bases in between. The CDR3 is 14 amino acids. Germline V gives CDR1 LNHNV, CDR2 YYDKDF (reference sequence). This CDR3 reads CATSFAQGGTEAFF. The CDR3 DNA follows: TGTGCCACCAGCTTCGCTCAGGGAGGCACTGAAGCTTTCTTT.

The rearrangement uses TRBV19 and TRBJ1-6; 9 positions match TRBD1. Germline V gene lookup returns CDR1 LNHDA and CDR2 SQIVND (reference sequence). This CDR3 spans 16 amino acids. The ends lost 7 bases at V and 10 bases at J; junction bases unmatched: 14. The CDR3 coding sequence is TGTGCCAGTAAACTACCCCTGGACAGGGGCGGCTCACCCCTCCACTTT. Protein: CASKLPLDRGGSPLHF.

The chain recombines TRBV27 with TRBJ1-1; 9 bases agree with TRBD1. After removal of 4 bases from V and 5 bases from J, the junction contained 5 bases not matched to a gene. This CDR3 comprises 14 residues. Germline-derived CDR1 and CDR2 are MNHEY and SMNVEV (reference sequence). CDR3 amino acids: CASSYRGRRTEAFF. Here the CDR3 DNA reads TGTGCCAGCAGTTACAGGGGGCGAAGGACTGAAGCTTTCTTT.

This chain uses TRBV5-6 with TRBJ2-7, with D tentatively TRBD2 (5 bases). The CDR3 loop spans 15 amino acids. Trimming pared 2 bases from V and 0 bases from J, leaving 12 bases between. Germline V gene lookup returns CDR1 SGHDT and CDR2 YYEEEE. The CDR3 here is CASSFYGMSSYEQYV. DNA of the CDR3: TGTGCCAGCAGCTTCTACGGGATGAGCTCCTACGAGCAGTACGTC.

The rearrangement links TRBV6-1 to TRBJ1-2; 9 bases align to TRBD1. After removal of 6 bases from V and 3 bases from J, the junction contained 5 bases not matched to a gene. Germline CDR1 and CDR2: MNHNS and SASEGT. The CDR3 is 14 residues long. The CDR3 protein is CASRATGGDYGYTF. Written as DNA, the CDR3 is TGTGCCAGCAGGGCTACAGGGGGCGACTATGGCTACACCTTC.

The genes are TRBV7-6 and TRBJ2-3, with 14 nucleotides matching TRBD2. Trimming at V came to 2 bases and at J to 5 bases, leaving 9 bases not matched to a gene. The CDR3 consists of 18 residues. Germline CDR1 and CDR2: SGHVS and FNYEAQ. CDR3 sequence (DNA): TGTGCCAGCAGCTTACTACCGGGACTAGCGGGAGATCTAGATACGCAGTATTTT. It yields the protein CASSLLPGLAGDLDTQYF.

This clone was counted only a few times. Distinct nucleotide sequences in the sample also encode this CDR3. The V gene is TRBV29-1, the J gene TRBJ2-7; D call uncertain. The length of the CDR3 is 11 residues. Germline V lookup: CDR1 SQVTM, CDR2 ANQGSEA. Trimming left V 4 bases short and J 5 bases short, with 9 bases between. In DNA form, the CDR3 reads TGCAGCGTTGGACAACTGGACGAGCAGTACTTC. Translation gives CSVGQLDEQYF.

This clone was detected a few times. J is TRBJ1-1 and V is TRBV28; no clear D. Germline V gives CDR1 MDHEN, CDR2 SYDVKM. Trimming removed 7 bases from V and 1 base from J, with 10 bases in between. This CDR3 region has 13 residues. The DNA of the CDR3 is TGTGCCAGCAACGTGACACCGAACACTGAAGCTTTCTTT. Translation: CASNVTPNTEAFF.

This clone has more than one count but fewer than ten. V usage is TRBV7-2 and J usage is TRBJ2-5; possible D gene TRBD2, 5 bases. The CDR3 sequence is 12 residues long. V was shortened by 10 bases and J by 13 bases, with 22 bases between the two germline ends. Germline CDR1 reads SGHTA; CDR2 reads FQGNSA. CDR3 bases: TGTGCCACCGGGAACGCTAAGGGATTTAGGTACTTC. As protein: CATGNAKGFRYF.

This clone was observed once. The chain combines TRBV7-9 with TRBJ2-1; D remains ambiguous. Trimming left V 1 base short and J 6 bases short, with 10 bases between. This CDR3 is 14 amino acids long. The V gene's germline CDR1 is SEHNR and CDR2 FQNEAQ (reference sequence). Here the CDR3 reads CASSLEWRGNEQFF. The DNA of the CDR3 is TGTGCCAGCAGCTTAGAGTGGAGAGGCAATGAGCAGTTCTTC.

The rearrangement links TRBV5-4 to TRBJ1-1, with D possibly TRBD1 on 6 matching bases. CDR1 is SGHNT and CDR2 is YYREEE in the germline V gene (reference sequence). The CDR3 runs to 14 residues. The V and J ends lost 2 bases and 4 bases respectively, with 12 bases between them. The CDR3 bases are TGTGCCAGCAGCTTTACGGGGGGGCCCACTGAAGCTTTCTTT. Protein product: CASSFTGGPTEAFF.

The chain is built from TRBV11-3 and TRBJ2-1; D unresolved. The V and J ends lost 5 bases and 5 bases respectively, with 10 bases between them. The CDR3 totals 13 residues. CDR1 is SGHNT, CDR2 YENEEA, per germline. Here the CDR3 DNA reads TGTGCCAGCAGCCACGACAAAAACAATGAGCAGTTCTTC. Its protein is CASSHDKNNEQFF.

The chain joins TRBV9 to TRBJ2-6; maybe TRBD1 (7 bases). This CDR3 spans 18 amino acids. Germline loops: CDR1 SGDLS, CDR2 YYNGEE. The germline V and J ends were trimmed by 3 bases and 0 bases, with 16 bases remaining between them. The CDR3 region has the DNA TGTGCCAGCAGCGAGGCAGGGGGGACCCTCTCTGGGGCCAACGTCCTGACTTTC. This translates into CASSEAGGTLSGANVLTF. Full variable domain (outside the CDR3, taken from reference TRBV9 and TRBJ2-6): DSGVTQTPKHLITATGQRVTLRCSPRSGDLSVYWYQQSLDQGLQFLIQYYNGEERAKGNILERFSAQQFPDLHSELNLSSLELGDSALYFCASSEAGGTLSGANVLTFGAGSRLTVL.

The CDR3 here is CASSRTGGQPQHF. CDR3 DNA: TGTGCCAGCTCACGGACAGGGGGCCAGCCCCAGCATTTT. The rearrangement links TRBV6-6 to TRBJ1-5; 11 bases are a match to TRBD1. V trimming: 8 bases; J trimming: 7 bases; junction bases outside the gene matches: 4. This CDR3 contains 13 residues. Per germline, CDR1 MNHNY and CDR2 SVGAGI (reference sequence).

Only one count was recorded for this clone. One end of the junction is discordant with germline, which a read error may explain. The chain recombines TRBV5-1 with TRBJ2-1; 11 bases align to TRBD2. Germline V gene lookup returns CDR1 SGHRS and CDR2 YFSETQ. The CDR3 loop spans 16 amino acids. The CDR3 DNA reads TGCACCAGCAGCTTTGCGCTAGCGGGAGGTTACAATGAGCAGTTCTTC. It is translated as CTSSFALAGGYNEQFF.

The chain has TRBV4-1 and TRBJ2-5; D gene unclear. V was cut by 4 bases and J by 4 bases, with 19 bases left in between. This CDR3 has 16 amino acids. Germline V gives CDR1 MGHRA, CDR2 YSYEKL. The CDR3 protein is CASSLGYDPPPETQYF. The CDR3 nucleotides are TGCGCCAGCAGCCTCGGGTACGACCCGCCCCCAGAGACCCAGTACTTC.

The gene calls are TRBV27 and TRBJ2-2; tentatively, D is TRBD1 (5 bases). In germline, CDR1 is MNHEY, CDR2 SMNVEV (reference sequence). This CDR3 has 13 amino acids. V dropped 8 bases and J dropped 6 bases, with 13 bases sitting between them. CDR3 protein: CASDRRSPGELFF. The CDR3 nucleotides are TGTGCCAGCGACAGACGGTCGCCCGGGGAGCTGTTTTTT.

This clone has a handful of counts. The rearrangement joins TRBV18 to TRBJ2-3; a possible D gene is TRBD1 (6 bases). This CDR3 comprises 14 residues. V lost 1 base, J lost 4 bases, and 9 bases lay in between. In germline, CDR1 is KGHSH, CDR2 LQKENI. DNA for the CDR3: TGTGCCAGCTCACCACGACAGGAACCAGATACGCAGTATTTT. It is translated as CASSPRQEPDTQYF.

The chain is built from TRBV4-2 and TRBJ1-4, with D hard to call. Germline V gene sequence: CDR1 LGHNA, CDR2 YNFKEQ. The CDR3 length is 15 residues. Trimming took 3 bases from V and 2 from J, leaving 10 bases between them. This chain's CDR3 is CASSQSSKTNEKLFF. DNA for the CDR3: TGTGCCAGCAGCCAGAGTAGCAAGACTAATGAAAAACTGTTTTTT.

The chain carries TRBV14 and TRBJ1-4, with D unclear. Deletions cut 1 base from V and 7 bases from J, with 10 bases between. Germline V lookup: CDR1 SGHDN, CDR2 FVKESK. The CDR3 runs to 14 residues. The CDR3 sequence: CASSQGVTSEKLFF. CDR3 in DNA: TGTGCCAGCAGCCAAGGGGTGACAAGTGAAAAACTGTTTTTT.

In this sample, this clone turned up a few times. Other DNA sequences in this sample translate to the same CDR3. The DNA of the CDR3 is TGTGCCACCAGCAGGGACAGGGGAGAACAGCCCCAGCATTTT. Translation: CATSRDRGEQPQHF. This chain joins TRBV15 and TRBJ1-5; 9 nucleotides agree with TRBD1. The CDR3 contains 14 residues. Trimming removed 3 bases from V and 7 bases from J; junction bases left unmatched: 4. The V gene's germline CDR1 is LNHNV and CDR2 YYDKDF (reference sequence). Drawing the rest from reference TRBV15 and TRBJ1-5, the complete variable domain is DAMVIQNPRYQVTQFGKPVTLSCSQTLNHNVMYWYQQKSSQAPKLLFHYYDKDFNNEADTPDNFQSRRPNTSFCFLDIRSPGLGDTAMYLCATSRDRGEQPQHFGDGTRLSIL.

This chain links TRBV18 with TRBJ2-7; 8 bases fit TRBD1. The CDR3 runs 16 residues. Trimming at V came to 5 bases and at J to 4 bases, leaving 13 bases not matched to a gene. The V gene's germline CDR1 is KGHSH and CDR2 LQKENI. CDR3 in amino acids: CASSSLFKGQGYEQYF. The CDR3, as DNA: TGTGCCAGCTCATCACTTTTTAAAGGACAGGGTTACGAGCAGTACTTC. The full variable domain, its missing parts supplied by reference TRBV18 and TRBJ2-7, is NAGVMQNPRHLVRRRGQEARLRCSPMKGHSHVYWYRQLPEEGLKFMVYLQKENIIDESGMPKERFSAEFPKEGPSILRIQQVVRGDSAAYFCASSSLFKGQGYEQYFGPGTRLTVT.

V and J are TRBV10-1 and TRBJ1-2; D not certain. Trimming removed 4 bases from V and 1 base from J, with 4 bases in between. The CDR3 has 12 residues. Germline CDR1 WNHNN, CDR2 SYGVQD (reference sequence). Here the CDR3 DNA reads TGCGCCAGCAGTGTCCGTAACTATGGCTACACCTTC. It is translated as CASSVRNYGYTF.

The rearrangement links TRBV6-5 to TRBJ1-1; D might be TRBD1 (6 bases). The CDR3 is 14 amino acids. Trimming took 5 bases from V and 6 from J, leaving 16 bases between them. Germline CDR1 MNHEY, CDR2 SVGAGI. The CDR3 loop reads CASSRGQLRSEAFF. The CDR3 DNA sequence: TGTGCCAGCAGTCGCGGACAGCTCAGGTCTGAAGCTTTCTTT.